This T cell receptor beta chain was retrieved from a study of blood T cell repertoires in COVID-19. About the study: COVID-19 samples from acute and convalescent phases originated in the United States, Italy and Spain.

Trimming pared 7 bases from V and 8 bases from J, leaving 17 bases between. CDR3 length: 14 residues. Germline assignment: CDR1 MNHEY and CDR2 SVGAGI. Per the original methods: How many nucleated cells were present was estimated from reference gene primer amplification. Here immunoSEQ multiplex PCR was the method, and the copy in TCRdb shows in-frame clones only, minus some. Clone size and the V and J calls come from that table; the DNA yielded D and trimming. The sample lists roughly 150,000 clones; roughly four fifths were seen once. This TCR was sampled from a human donor in a cohort sampled during active COVID-19. Sequencing was carried out using peripheral blood. The J gene is TRBJ1-4, the V gene TRBV6-5, with TRBD1 as a possible D gene (6 bases). CDR3 DNA sequence: TGTGCCAGCATCCTCGGGGGGCAACAGGAAAAACTGTTTTTT. It encodes CASILGGQQEKLFF.